The source of this TCR beta chain is a study of metastatic and nonmetastatic thyroid tumors. This clone was seen only a few times. A read error may be the cause here, since a much bigger clone is one base away. The sample has other DNA sequences that encode this CDR3 too. TCRdb re-clonotyped the PCR reads via MiXCR. The sample holds tens of thousands of clones, roughly an eighth seen once. Before thyroid surgery, none of the patients had received any treatment. The CDR3 has 14 amino acids. Germline V lookup: CDR1 ENHRY, CDR2 SYGVKD. The chain combines TRBV10-3 with TRBJ1-1; 8 bases align to TRBD1. The sequencing input was tumor tissue. The clonotype comes from a female donor with papillary thyroid cancer or a benign thyroid nodule (not recorded which). Some clones in this sample may be carry-over from other donors' samples. Here the CDR3 reads CAISEGAGGTEAFF. The DNA for the CDR3 is TGTGCCATCAGTGAAGGGGCAGGGGGCACTGAGGCTTTCTTT.